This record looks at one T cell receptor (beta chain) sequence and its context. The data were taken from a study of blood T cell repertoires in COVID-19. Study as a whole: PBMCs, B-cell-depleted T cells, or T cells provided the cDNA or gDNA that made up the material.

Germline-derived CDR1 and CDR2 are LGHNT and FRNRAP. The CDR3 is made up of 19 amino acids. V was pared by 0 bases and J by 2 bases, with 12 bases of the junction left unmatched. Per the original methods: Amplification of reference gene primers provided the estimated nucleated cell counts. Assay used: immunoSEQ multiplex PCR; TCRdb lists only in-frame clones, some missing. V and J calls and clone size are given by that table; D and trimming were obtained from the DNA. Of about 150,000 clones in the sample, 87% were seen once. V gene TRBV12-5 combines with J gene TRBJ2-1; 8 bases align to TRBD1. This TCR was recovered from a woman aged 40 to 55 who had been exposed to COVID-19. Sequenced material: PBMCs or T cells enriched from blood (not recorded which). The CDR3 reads CASGLVSILWDRTYNEQFF. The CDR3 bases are TGTGCTAGTGGTTTGGTATCGATCTTATGGGACAGGACCTACAATGAGCAGTTCTTC.